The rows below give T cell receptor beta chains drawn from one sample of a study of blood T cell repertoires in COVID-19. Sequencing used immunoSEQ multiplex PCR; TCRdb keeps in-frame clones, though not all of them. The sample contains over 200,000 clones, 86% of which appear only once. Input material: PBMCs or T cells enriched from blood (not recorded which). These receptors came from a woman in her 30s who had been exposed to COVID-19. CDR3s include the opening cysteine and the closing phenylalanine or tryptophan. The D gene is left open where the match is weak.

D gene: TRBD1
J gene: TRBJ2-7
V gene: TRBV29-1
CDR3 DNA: TGCAGCACTCGGACAGGGGGCGGCGAGCAGTACTTC
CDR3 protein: CSTRTGGGEQYF

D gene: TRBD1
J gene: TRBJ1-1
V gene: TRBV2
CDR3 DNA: TGTGCCAGCAGGGCGACAGGGGGTCCCAACACTGAAGCTTTCTTT
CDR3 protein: CASRATGGPNTEAFF

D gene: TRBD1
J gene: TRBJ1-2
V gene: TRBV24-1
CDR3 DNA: TGTGCCACCAGTGATCCACAGGGGGGGCACTATGGCTACACCTTC
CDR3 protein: CATSDPQGGHYGYTF

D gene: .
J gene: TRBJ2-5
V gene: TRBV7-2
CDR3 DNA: TGTGCCAGCAGCTCACAGGGTGGGGGACAAGAGACCCAGTACTTC
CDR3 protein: CASSSQGGGQETQYF

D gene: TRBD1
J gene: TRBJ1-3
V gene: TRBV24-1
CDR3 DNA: TGTGCCACCAGGGGGGACAGGGATGACACCATATATTTT
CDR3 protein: CATRGDRDDTIYF

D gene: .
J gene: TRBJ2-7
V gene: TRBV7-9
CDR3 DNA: TGTGCCAGCAGCTTCGTATCCTACGAGCAGTACTTC
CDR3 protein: CASSFVSYEQYF

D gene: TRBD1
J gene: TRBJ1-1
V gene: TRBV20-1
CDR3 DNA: TGCAGCACAGGGGTTGCTGAAGCTTTCTTT
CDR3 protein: CSTGVAEAFF

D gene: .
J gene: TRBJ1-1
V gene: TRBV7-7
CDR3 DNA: TGTGCCAATGCCGCCGGGGATAACAAGAACACTGAAGCTTTCTTT
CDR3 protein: CANAAGDNKNTEAFF

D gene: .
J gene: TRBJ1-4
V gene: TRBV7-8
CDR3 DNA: TGTGCCAGCAGCTTACGTCGAGACACAACTAATGAAAAACTGTTTTTT
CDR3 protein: CASSLRRDTTNEKLFF

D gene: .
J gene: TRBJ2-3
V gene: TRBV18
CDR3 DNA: TGTGCCAGCTCCTTCAGGCTAAGCACAGATACGCAGTATTTT
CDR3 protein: CASSFRLSTDTQYF

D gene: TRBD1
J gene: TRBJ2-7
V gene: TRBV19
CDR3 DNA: TGTGCCAGTAGTCCCGGGACAGAGAACTACGAGCAGTACTTC
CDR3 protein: CASSPGTENYEQYF

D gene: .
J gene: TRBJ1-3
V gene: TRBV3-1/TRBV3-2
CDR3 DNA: TGTGCCAGCAGCCATCCTTCTGGAAACACCATATATTTT
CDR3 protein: CASSHPSGNTIYF